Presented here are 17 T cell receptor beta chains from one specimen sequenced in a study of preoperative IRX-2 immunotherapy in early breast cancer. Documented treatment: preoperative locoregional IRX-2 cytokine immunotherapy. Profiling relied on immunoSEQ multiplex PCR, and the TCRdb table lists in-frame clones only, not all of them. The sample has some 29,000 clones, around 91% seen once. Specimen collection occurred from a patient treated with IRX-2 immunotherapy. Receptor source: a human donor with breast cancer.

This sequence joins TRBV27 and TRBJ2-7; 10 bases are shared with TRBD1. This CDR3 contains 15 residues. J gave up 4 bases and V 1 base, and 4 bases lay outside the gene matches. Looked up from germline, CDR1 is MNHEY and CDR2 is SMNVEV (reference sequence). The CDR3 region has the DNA TGTGCCAGCAGTTTATGGGGACAGGGGCCTTACGAGCAGTACTTC. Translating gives CASSLWGQGPYEQYF.

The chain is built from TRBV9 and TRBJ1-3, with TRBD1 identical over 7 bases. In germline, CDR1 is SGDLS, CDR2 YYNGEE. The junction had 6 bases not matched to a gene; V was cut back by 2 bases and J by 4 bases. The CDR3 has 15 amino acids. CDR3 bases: TGTGCCAGCAGCGTCACAGGGGTCGGGGGAAACACCATATATTTT. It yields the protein CASSVTGVGGNTIYF.

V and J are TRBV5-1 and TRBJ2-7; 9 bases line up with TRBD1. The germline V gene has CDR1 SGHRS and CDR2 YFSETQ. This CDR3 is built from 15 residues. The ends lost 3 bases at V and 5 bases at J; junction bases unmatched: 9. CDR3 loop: CASSSAGTGINEQYF. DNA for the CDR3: TGCGCCAGCAGCTCGGCAGGGACAGGGATAAACGAGCAGTACTTC.

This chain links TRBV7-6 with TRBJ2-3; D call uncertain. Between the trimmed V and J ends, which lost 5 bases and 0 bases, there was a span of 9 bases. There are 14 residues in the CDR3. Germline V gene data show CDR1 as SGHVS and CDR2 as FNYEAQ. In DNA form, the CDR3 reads TGTGCCAGCAGCCCCGTAACTAGCACAGATACGCAGTATTTT. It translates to CASSPVTSTDTQYF.

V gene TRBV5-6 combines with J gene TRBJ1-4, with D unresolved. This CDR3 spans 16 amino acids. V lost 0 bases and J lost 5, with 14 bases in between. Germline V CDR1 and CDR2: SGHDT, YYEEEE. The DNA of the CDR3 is TGTGCCAGCAGCTTGGACAGACGTTCTCCGAATGAAAAACTGTTTTTT. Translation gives CASSLDRRSPNEKLFF. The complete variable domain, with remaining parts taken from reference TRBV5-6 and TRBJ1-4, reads DAGVTQSPTHLIKTRGQQVTLRCSPKSGHDTVSWYQQALGQGPQFIFQYYEEEERQRGNFPDRFSGHQFPNYSSELNVNALLLGDSALYLCASSLDRRSPNEKLFFGSGTQLSVL.

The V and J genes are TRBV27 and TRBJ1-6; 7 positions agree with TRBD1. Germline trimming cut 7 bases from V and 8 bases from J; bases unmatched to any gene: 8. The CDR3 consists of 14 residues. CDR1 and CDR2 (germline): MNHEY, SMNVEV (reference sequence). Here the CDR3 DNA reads TGTGCCAGCACTTGGGACAGAAGGGATTCACCCCTCCACTTT. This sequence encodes CASTWDRRDSPLHF.

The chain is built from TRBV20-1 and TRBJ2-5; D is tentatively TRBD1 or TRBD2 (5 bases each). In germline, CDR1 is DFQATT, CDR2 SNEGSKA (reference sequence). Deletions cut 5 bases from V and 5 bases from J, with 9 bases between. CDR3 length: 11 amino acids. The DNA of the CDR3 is TGCAGTGCTGGGACCCCTGAGACCCAGTACTTC. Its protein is CSAGTPETQYF.

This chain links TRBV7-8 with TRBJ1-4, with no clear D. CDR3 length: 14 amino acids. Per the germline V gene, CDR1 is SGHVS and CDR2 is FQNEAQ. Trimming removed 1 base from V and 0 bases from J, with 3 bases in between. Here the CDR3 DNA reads TGTGCCAGCAGCTTAGAAACAACTAATGAAAAACTGTTTTTT. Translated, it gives CASSLETTNEKLFF.

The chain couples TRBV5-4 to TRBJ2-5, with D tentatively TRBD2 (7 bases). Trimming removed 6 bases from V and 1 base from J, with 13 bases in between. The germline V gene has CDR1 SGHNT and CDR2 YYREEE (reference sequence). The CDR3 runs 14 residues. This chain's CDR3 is CASNQGGAQETQYF. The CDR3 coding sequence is TGTGCCAGCAACCAAGGGGGGGCCCAAGAGACCCAGTACTTC.

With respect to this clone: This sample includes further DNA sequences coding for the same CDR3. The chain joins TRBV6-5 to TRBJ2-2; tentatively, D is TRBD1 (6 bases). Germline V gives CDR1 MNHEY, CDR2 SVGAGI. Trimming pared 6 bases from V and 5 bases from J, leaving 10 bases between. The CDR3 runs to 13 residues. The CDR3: CASRLTGTGELFF. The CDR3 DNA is TGTGCCAGCAGACTAACAGGGACCGGGGAGCTGTTTTTT.

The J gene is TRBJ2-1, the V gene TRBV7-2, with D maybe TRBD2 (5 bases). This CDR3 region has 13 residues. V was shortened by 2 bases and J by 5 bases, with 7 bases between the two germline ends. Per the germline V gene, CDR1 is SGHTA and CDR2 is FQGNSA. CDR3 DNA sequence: TGTGCCAGCAGCTTAAGGCGGGACAATGAGCAGTTCTTC. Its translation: CASSLRRDNEQFF.

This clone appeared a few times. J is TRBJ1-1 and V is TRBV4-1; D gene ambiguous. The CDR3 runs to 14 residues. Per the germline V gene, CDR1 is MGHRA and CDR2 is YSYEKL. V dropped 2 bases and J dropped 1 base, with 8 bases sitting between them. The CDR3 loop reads CASSQFGENTEAFF. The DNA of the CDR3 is TGCGCCAGCAGCCAATTTGGGGAGAACACTGAAGCTTTCTTT.

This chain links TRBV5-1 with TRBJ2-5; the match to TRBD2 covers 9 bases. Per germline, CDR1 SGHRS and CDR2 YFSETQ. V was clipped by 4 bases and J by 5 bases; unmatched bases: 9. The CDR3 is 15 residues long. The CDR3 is CASSIVSGSAETQYF. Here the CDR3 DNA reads TGCGCCAGCAGCATAGTTAGCGGGAGTGCGGAGACCCAGTACTTC.

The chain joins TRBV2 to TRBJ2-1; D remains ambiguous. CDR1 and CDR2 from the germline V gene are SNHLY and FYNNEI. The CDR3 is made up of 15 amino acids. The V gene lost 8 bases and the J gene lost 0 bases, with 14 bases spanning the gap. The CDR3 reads CASHTTRSSYNEQFF. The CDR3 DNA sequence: TGTGCCAGCCACACGACACGAAGCTCCTACAATGAGCAGTTCTTC.

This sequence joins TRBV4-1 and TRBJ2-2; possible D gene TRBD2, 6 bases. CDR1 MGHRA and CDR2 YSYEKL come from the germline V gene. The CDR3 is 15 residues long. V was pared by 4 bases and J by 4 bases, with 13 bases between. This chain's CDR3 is CASSPTRLSTGELFF. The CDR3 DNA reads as TGCGCCAGCAGCCCGACTAGATTGAGCACCGGGGAGCTGTTTTTT.

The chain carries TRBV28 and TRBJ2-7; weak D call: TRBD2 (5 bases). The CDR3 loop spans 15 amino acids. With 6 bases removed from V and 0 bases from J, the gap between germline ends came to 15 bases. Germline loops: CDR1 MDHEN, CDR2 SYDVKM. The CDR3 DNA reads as TGTGCCAGCAGCCCAGCGGCGGTTAGCTCCTACGAGCAGTACTTC. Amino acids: CASSPAAVSSYEQYF. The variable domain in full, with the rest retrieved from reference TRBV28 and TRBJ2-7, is DVKVTQSSRYLVKRTGEKVFLECVQDMDHENMFWYRQDPGLGLRLIYFSYDVKMKEKGDIPEGYSVSREKKERFSLILESASTNQTSMYLCASSPAAVSSYEQYFGPGTRLTVT.

CDR3 protein: CASSPSDRSSYNSPLHF. CDR3 bases: TGTGCCAGCAGTCCCTCGGACCGGAGCTCCTATAATTCACCCCTCCACTTT. The chain has TRBV27 and TRBJ1-6; D remains unclear. This CDR3 contains 17 residues. The V gene's germline CDR1 is MNHEY and CDR2 SMNVEV (reference sequence). The V and J ends lost 5 bases and 0 bases respectively, with 14 bases between them.